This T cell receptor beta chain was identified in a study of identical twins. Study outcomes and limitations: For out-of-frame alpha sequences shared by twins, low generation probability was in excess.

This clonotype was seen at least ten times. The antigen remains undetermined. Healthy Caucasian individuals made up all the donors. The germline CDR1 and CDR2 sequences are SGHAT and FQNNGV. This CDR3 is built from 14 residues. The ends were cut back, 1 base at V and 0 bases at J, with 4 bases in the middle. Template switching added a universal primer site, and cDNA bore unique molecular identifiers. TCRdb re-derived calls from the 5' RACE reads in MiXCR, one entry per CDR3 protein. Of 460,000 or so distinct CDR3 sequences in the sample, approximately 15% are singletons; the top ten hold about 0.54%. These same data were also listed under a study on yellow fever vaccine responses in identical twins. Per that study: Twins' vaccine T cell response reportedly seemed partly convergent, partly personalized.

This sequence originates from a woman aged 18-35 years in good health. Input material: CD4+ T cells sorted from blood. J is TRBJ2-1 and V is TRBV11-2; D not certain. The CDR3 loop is CASSLASSYNEQFF. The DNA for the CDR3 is TGTGCCAGCAGCTTAGCTAGCTCCTACAATGAGCAGTTCTTC. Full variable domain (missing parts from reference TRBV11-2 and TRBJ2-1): EAGVAQSPRYKIIEKRQSVAFWCNPISGHATLYWYQQILGQGPKLLIQFQNNGVVDDSQLPKDRFSAERLKGVDSTLKIQPAKLEDSAVYLCASSLASSYNEQFFGPGTRLTVL.